Sequencing of this T cell receptor (beta chain) was carried out in a study of Tregs in tolerant kidney transplant recipients (dated by TCRdb to between 2018 and 2021). Concerning the study at large: The transplants used related donors along with nonmyeloablative bone marrow transplantation, and in the human trials mixed chimerism was transient. The study applied TCRbeta sequencing to find donor-specific regulatory T cells before combined kidney and bone marrow transplantation and then followed those same cells after transplant.

Genomic DNA was extracted from sorted cells with the QIAGEN DNeasy Blood and Tissue Kit for TCRbeta CDR3 sequencing. High-throughput TCRbeta CDR3 sequencing, which included PCR amplification with bias correction and internal controls, was done commercially through immunoSEQ. On the authors' methods: Unique productive TCRbeta sequences were defined by CDR3 nucleotide sequence where primers matched, otherwise by CDR3 amino acid sequence with Vbeta and Jbeta genes. As a correction for sorting error, sequences shared between sorted populations at a frequency ratio of 2:1 or less were discarded, and the remaining shared sequences were assigned to the higher population. Donor-reactive sequences were defined as at least 5-fold expanded in CFSE-low cells versus unstimulated cells, with frequency of at least 0.01% in CFSE-low cells. Jensen-Shannon divergence, calculated on the top 100 TCRbeta sequences ranked by frequency, was used to quantify repertoire divergence. When a sample had multiple sequencing runs, each run was corrected for sorting error separately and the runs were then pooled. TCRdb's version of the immuneACCESS table is confined to in-frame rearrangements and falls short of the full clone set. An unresolved V gene accounts for under half of the shortfall where checked; the remainder is of unknown origin. V and J calls and clone size are given by that table; D and trimming were obtained from the DNA. This sample gives tens of thousands of clones in total; 93% of them show up just once. 0.4% to 0.55% of the sample rests with the top ten.

Sample time point, as interpreted from the label and publication: blood sample drawn before combined kidney and bone marrow transplant. Unstimulated Tregs (CD4+CD25+CD127-), CD4+ non-Tregs (CD4+CD25-), CD4 and CD8 cells were FACS-sorted from thawed PBMCs. Patients were 4 combined kidney and bone marrow transplant recipients from the ITN036ST trial, and only these trial subjects had samples available. Healthy control blood was processed to PBMCs by Ficoll density gradient and cryopreserved, and patient PBMCs were collected before and after transplant. Note on this clone: Its cognate antigen has yet to be identified. It has no much larger one-base neighbor in the sample; base qualities were not kept.

Points the paper makes about the study in general: Biological reproducibility was not directly assessed, although technical replication error appeared to be minimal. The most biologically relevant and donor-specific TCRbeta repertoire appeared to be identified by expanding Tregs with activated donor B cells. In tolerant patients, donor-specific Tregs expanded more than Tregs overall, which suggests antigen-driven rather than nonspecific expansion. Because the PCR primers were changed over time for some patients, nucleotide-level comparison could not be performed across the samples from those patients. The study was limited by small patient numbers, and the findings need validation in larger populations and under other immunosuppression protocols.

The receptor comes from a human donor who received a combined kidney and bone marrow transplant. Sequencing was performed on CD4+ T cells from blood, taken before the transplant.

The CDR3 protein sequence reads: CASSPSGRVPGEQYF. In nucleotide form, the sequence is TGTGCCAGCTCACCATCGGGCAGGGTCCCCGGCGAGCAGTACTTC. The rearranged chain carries TRBV18 and TRBJ2-7; TRBD1 is a possible D gene, resting on 5 matching bases. Looking up the germline V gene yields CDR1 KGHSH and CDR2 LQKENI. There are 15 amino acids in the CDR3, from cysteine to phenylalanine inclusive. The sequence is cut down to CDR3 DNA, 45 bases in frame from base 1. Relative to germline, V is 2 bases shorter and J is 6 bases shorter, with 17 bases between their ends.